A selection of T cell receptor beta chains follows, all from one sample in a study of T cell responses to AZD1222 COVID-19 vaccine. Generated by immunoSEQ multiplex PCR, the TCRdb table keeps only in-frame clones and is missing some. Counted here are under 150,000 clones, over 85% occurring once; the ten biggest clones make up roughly 0.9%. The sequences come from peripheral blood, collected on day 0 of AZD1222 vaccination. The receptors stem from an adult in good health. Each CDR3 is given with its conserved first and last residue. A D gene is named only where the DNA matches it firmly. Size is omitted from some rows. Given values are once, few, many or a class for expanded clones.

d_call	clone_size	j_call	v_call	cdr3_aa	cdr3_nt
TRBD1	NA	TRBJ2-5	TRBV2	CASSNRTGGWETQYF	TGTGCCAGCAGTAACCGGACAGGGGGCTGGGAGACCCAGTACTTC
TRBD2	NA	TRBJ2-7	TRBV9	CASSPRTSGTYEQYF	TGTGCCAGCAGCCCCCGGACTAGCGGTACCTACGAGCAGTACTTC
NA	NA	TRBJ2-3	TRBV7-9	CASSHLHTDTQYF	TGTGCCAGCAGCCACCTCCACACAGATACGCAGTATTTT
NA	once	TRBJ2-1	TRBV15	CATSGATRGEQFF	TGTGCCACCAGCGGCGCGACGAGGGGTGAGCAGTTCTTC
NA	NA	TRBJ1-5	TRBV2	CASSEGREAQPQHF	TGTGCCAGCAGTGAAGGCAGGGAGGCTCAGCCCCAGCATTTT
NA	NA	TRBJ2-7	TRBV15	CATSRGTGSGEQYF	TGTGCCACCAGCAGGGGGACGGGGAGTGGCGAGCAGTACTTC
NA	NA	TRBJ2-5	TRBV15	CATSRETGGGKETQYF	TGTGCCACCAGCAGAGAGACAGGCGGAGGAAAGGAGACCCAGTACTTC
NA	NA	TRBJ1-5	TRBV6-1	CASSEPPGAFPGANQPQHF	TGTGCCAGCAGTGAACCTCCGGGGGCCTTCCCGGGAGCCAATCAGCCCCAGCATTTT
NA	NA	TRBJ1-2	TRBV6-6	CASSATGGGYTF	TGTGCCAGCAGTGCCACTGGGGGCGGCTACACCTTC
TRBD2	NA	TRBJ2-1	TRBV5-1	CASSLTGLAGNEQFF	TGCGCCAGCAGCTTGACGGGACTAGCGGGCAATGAGCAGTTCTTC
NA	NA	TRBJ2-3	TRBV11-2	CASSLAGVDTQYF	TGTGCCAGCAGCTTAGCCGGGGTAGATACGCAGTATTTT
NA	NA	TRBJ1-1	TRBV18	CASSPPGFRGTEAFF	TGTGCCAGCTCACCACCGGGGTTTCGGGGCACTGAAGCTTTCTTT
NA	NA	TRBJ1-1	TRBV2	CASSGRVNTEAFF	TGTGCCAGCAGTGGACGCGTGAACACTGAAGCTTTCTTT
NA	NA	TRBJ1-1	TRBV6-5	CASSYDGEDTEAFF	TGTGCCAGCAGTTACGATGGGGAGGACACTGAAGCTTTCTTT
NA	NA	TRBJ1-2	TRBV5-1	CASSRGLNYGYTF	TGCGCCAGCAGCAGGGGACTAAACTATGGCTACACCTTC
NA	NA	TRBJ2-7	TRBV2	CASSQGMGYEQYF	TGTGCCAGCAGTCAGGGTATGGGCTACGAGCAGTACTTC